The 25 T cell receptor beta chains given below trace back to one sample, sequenced in a study of blood T cell repertoires in COVID-19. Clones were read by immunoSEQ multiplex PCR, and TCRdb kept only the in-frame ones, dropping some. The data show roughly 500,000 clones, with roughly 89% seen just once and about 1% held by the top ten. Sequencing used peripheral blood. The receptors stem from a man younger than 35 with COVID-19, enrolled during active disease.

CDR3 DNA: TGCGCCAGCAGCCAACTTACGGGGTTATATTCACCCCTCCACTTT. It specifies CASSQLTGLYSPLHF. The chain uses TRBV4-1 and TRBJ1-6; D is unclear. Germline loops: CDR1 MGHRA, CDR2 YSYEKL. V gave up 2 bases and J gave up 8 bases, with 13 bases separating them. The CDR3 has 15 amino acids.

The chain uses TRBV27 and TRBJ2-3, with a possible D match to TRBD1 (6 bases). Between the trimmed V and J ends, which lost 2 bases and 5 bases, there was a span of 11 bases. Germline CDR1 MNHEY, CDR2 SMNVEV (reference sequence). This CDR3 spans 14 amino acids. The CDR3 sequence: CASSLNRAVDTQYF. CDR3 coding DNA: TGTGCCAGCAGTTTAAACAGGGCGGTAGATACGCAGTATTTT.

In this sample, this clone turned up once. The chain uses TRBV7-9 and TRBJ2-3; 13 bases match TRBD2. The germline V gene has CDR1 SEHNR and CDR2 FQNEAQ (reference sequence). V lost 5 bases to trimming and J lost 5 bases; unmatched junction nucleotides: 4. The CDR3 is made up of 15 amino acids. The CDR3 sequence is CASSPRTSGRDTQYF. The CDR3 region has the DNA TGTGCCAGCAGCCCAAGGACTAGCGGGAGAGATACGCAGTATTTT.

The chain links TRBV19 to TRBJ2-7, with 10 bases aligning to TRBD2. J was trimmed by 2 bases and V by 5 bases; bases with no gene match: 6. Per germline, CDR1 LNHDA and CDR2 SQIVND (reference sequence). CDR3 length equals 15 residues. The CDR3 spells CASSPSGSDTYEQYF. The DNA of the CDR3 is TGTGCCAGTAGTCCTAGCGGGAGTGATACCTACGAGCAGTACTTC.

The chain combines TRBV27 with TRBJ2-7; 8 bases line up with TRBD1. The CDR3 contains 16 residues. Trimming at V came to 1 base and at J to 6 bases, leaving 11 bases not matched to a gene. CDR1 and CDR2 (germline): MNHEY, SMNVEV (reference sequence). The chain's CDR3 is CASSLYETGAPIEQYF. The CDR3 nucleotides are TGTGCCAGCAGTTTATACGAGACAGGGGCCCCTATCGAGCAGTACTTC.

This clone was counted once. J is TRBJ2-7 and V is TRBV15, with 10 bases matching TRBD1. V dropped 4 bases and J dropped 5; count of bases not matched to a gene: 8. The CDR3 loop spans 15 amino acids. Per germline, CDR1 LNHNV and CDR2 YYDKDF (reference sequence). CDR3 bases: TGTGCCACCAGCATACCCGGGACAGGGGCCCACGAGCAGTACTTC. Its translation: CATSIPGTGAHEQYF.

This clone was recorded a few times. The chain is built from TRBV19 and TRBJ2-5; TRBD2 might be the D (6 bases). This CDR3 is 15 amino acids long. V gave up 6 bases and J gave up 4 bases, with 18 bases separating them. Germline CDR1 and CDR2: LNHDA and SQIVND (reference sequence). In DNA, the CDR3 is TGTGCCAGTAGCACGGACTACCCGGCTATAGAGACCCAGTACTTC. As protein: CASSTDYPAIETQYF. The full variable domain, rest sourced from reference TRBV19 and TRBJ2-5, is DGGITQSPKYLFRKEGQNVTLSCEQNLNHDAMYWYRQDPGQGLRLIYYSQIVNDFQKGDIAEGYSVSREKKESFPLTVTSAQKNPTAFYLCASSTDYPAIETQYFGPGTRLLVL.

The chain recombines TRBV5-1 with TRBJ1-5; the match to TRBD1 covers 8 bases. The V and J ends lost 0 bases and 6 bases, in that order; junction bases with no gene match: 2. The CDR3 contains 14 residues. CDR1 and CDR2 from the germline V gene are SGHRS and YFSETQ. CDR3 coding DNA: TGCGCCAGCAGCTTGGACGGGACAGGTCAGCCCCAGCATTTT. Encoded protein: CASSLDGTGQPQHF.

This chain connects TRBV7-9 to TRBJ2-1; perhaps TRBD1 as D (5 bases). Germline V lookup: CDR1 SEHNR, CDR2 FQNEAQ (reference sequence). The CDR3 extends over 16 amino acids. V was shortened by 2 bases and J by 8 bases, with 19 bases between the two germline ends. CDR3 in DNA: TGTGCCAGCAGCTTAAGTCGGCAGGGCAGGAGCGATGAGCAGTTCTTC. This codes for CASSLSRQGRSDEQFF.

The V call is TRBV7-8, the J call TRBJ1-3; D may be TRBD1 (5 bases). There are 16 residues in the CDR3. Trimming left V 4 bases short and J 0 bases short, with 13 bases between. Germline V gives CDR1 SGHVS, CDR2 FQNEAQ. CDR3 residues: CASSSSSGISGNTIYF. DNA for the CDR3: TGTGCCAGCAGCTCGTCCTCAGGGATCTCTGGAAACACCATATATTTT.

This chain links TRBV28 with TRBJ2-3, with 7 bases identical to TRBD1. V dropped 5 bases and J dropped 2; count of bases not matched to a gene: 10. Per the germline V gene, CDR1 is MDHEN and CDR2 is SYDVKM. The CDR3 totals 16 residues. The CDR3 DNA follows: TGTGCCAGCAGTCGTACCGGGACAGCGTTCACAGATACGCAGTATTTT. This codes for CASSRTGTAFTDTQYF.

This clone has just one count. The chain uses TRBV2 and TRBJ2-5; D remains ambiguous. The CDR3 runs to 14 residues. Per germline, CDR1 SNHLY and CDR2 FYNNEI. Between the trimmed V and J ends, which lost 5 bases and 1 base, there was a span of 11 bases. The DNA of the CDR3 is TGTGCCAGCAGTACGAGGCAGATCCAAGAGACCCAGTACTTC. This sequence encodes CASSTRQIQETQYF.

Written as DNA, the CDR3 is TGTGCCAGCAGTCCCTCGGGACAGGGGCACTATGGCTACACCTTC. It specifies CASSPSGQGHYGYTF. This chain joins TRBV6-5 and TRBJ1-2; TRBD1 aligns across 10 bases. CDR3 length: 15 amino acids. Trimming removed 5 bases from V and 3 bases from J; junction bases left unmatched: 6. CDR1 MNHEY and CDR2 SVGAGI come from the germline V gene.

V usage is TRBV6-5 and J usage is TRBJ1-2; D might be TRBD1 (5 bases). Germline V gives CDR1 MNHEY, CDR2 SVGAGI. V was clipped by 7 bases and J by 4 bases, with 7 bases between them. The CDR3 loop spans 11 amino acids. The CDR3 region has the DNA TGTGCCAGCACCGACAGCTATGGCTACACCTTC. It translates to CASTDSYGYTF.

The V call is TRBV6-5, the J call TRBJ2-7, with 10 nucleotides matching TRBD2. Per germline, CDR1 MNHEY and CDR2 SVGAGI. CDR3 length: 15 amino acids. J was trimmed by 2 bases and V by 2 bases; bases with no gene match: 3. The CDR3 DNA follows: TGTGCCAGCAGTTACACTAGCGGGGACACCTACGAGCAGTACTTC. Translating it yields CASSYTSGDTYEQYF.

This clone has more than one count but fewer than ten. V usage is TRBV5-1 and J usage is TRBJ2-7; 9 positions match TRBD1. The CDR3 has 15 residues. The trim removed 0 bases at V and 6 bases at J, leaving 7 bases unmatched. Germline values: CDR1 SGHRS, CDR2 YFSETQ. CDR3 loop: CASSLESYRGLEQYF. The CDR3 DNA follows: TGCGCCAGCAGCTTGGAGTCATACAGGGGGCTCGAGCAGTACTTC.

The rearrangement joins TRBV5-4 to TRBJ1-6, with no clear D. The V and J ends lost 4 bases and 7 bases respectively, with 15 bases between them. CDR1 is SGHNT, CDR2 YYREEE, per germline (reference sequence). CDR3 size: 15 residues. This CDR3 is CASSLKTVTNSPLHF. The CDR3 DNA sequence: TGTGCCAGCAGCCTGAAAACAGTGACCAATTCACCCCTCCACTTT.

The rearrangement uses TRBV28 and TRBJ2-6, with no clear D. This CDR3 contains 15 residues. V lost 2 bases, J lost 0 bases, and 5 bases lay in between. Germline loops: CDR1 MDHEN, CDR2 SYDVKM. The CDR3 is CASSLASSGANVLTF. DNA of the CDR3: TGTGCCAGCAGTTTAGCTAGCTCTGGGGCCAACGTCCTGACTTTC.

V usage is TRBV6-5 and J usage is TRBJ2-2; D call uncertain. V was trimmed by 5 bases and J by 5 bases, leaving 12 bases between them. CDR3 length equals 14 residues. Germline CDR1 is MNHEY and CDR2 is SVGAGI. CDR3 coding DNA: TGTGCCAGCAGTCTTATTACCGGGACCGGGGAGCTGTTTTTT. It translates to CASSLITGTGELFF.

V usage is TRBV5-8 and J usage is TRBJ2-5; possibly TRBD1 for D (5 bases). Germline V gene data show CDR1 as SGHTS and CDR2 as YDEGEE. The CDR3 covers 14 residues. The V gene lost 5 bases and the J gene lost 5 bases, with 16 bases spanning the gap. CDR3 protein: CASRDRAGLETQYF. As DNA, the CDR3 is TGTGCCAGCAGAGACCGAGCAGGGCTTGAGACCCAGTACTTC.

The CDR3 reads CASSMGGPNEQFF. For the CDR3, the DNA is TGTGCCAGTAGTATGGGAGGGCCCAATGAGCAGTTCTTC. The chain uses TRBV19 and TRBJ2-1; TRBD2 aligns across 7 bases. The CDR3 consists of 13 residues. Unmatched junction bases numbered 2, after V lost 3 bases and J lost 6 bases. The germline V gene encodes CDR1 LNHDA and CDR2 SQIVND (reference sequence).

The V and J genes are TRBV7-3 and TRBJ2-1, with 7 positions matching TRBD2. Germline V gives CDR1 SGHTA, CDR2 FQGTGA. CDR3 length: 12 residues. J was trimmed by 6 bases and V by 5 bases; bases with no gene match: 1. In DNA form, the CDR3 reads TGTGCCAGCAGCGCTAGCGGCAATGAGCAGTTCTTC. Encoded protein: CASSASGNEQFF. Looking up the rest from reference TRBV7-3 and TRBJ2-1 gives the full variable domain: GAGVSQTPSNKVTEKGKYVELRCDPISGHTALYWYRQSLGQGPEFLIYFQGTGAADDSGLPNDRFFAVRPEGSVSTLKIQRTERGDSAVYLCASSASGNEQFFGPGTRLTVL.

The gene calls are TRBV7-2 and TRBJ1-6; D possibly corresponds to TRBD1 (5 bases). In germline, CDR1 is SGHTA, CDR2 FQGNSA. This CDR3 has 14 amino acids. The V gene lost 5 bases and the J gene lost 8 bases, with 13 bases spanning the gap. The CDR3 DNA is TGTGCCAGCAGCCCGCGTGGGGGGGATTCACCCCTCCACTTT. It specifies CASSPRGGDSPLHF.

V gene TRBV6-5 combines with J gene TRBJ1-4, with 7 bases that match TRBD1. The V segment lost 6 bases and the J segment 4 bases; nucleotides outside the gene matches: 8. The CDR3 extends over 15 amino acids. Germline CDR1 and CDR2: MNHEY and SVGAGI. CDR3 sequence reads: CASRDTGTVNEKLFF. CDR3 nucleotide sequence: TGTGCCAGCAGAGATACCGGGACAGTTAATGAAAAACTGTTTTTT.

This sequence joins TRBV6-2 or TRBV6-3 and TRBJ1-1; D is ambiguous. Germline V gives CDR1 MNHEY, CDR2 SVGEGT. The CDR3 is 12 residues long. V was clipped by 1 base and J by 9 bases, with 9 bases between them. CDR3 in DNA: TGTGCCAGCAGTTACTTCCGGGAAAAAGCTTTCTTT. This gives the protein CASSYFREKAFF.